A selection of T cell receptor beta chains follows, all from one sample in a study of T-cell memory formation after mild COVID-19. TCRdb independently ran MiXCR on the 5' RACE reads; one entry per CDR3 protein. The data contain roughly 400,000 distinct CDR3 sequences, 20% to 25% of them singletons. Sequencing used PBMCs or a T cell subset sorted from them (not recorded which). These receptors originate from an adult woman who had mild COVID-19 (a few samples of this study predate the infection). Cell type and time point are not known. CDR3s include the opening cysteine and the closing phenylalanine or tryptophan. D genes are given only for firm matches. Size tells how often a clone was seen (once, few, many) or the class of an expanded clone, and some rows leave it out.

V: TRBV7-8
J: TRBJ1-5
D: NA
length: 15
size: NA
CDR3: CASSRRVGLNQPQHF
DNA: TGTGCCAGCAGCCGGAGGGTGGGGCTCAATCAGCCCCAGCATTTT

V: TRBV18
J: TRBJ1-3
D: TRBD1
length: 14
size: many
CDR3: CASSPTGAGNTIYF
DNA: TGTGCCAGCTCACCGACAGGGGCTGGAAACACCATATATTTT

V: TRBV4-2
J: TRBJ2-3
D: NA
length: 16
size: NA
CDR3: CASSQLLREVADTQYF
DNA: TGTGCCAGCAGCCAACTCCTGCGGGAAGTGGCAGATACGCAGTATTTT

V: TRBV5-1
J: TRBJ1-1
D: TRBD1
length: 14
size: NA
CDR3: CASSSDREGTEAFF
DNA: TGCGCCAGCAGTTCCGACAGGGAGGGCACTGAAGCTTTCTTT

V: TRBV19
J: TRBJ2-4
D: NA
length: 15
size: NA
CDR3: CASSMGGTGKNIQYF
DNA: TGTGCCAGTAGTATGGGGGGAACGGGCAAAAACATTCAGTACTTC

V: TRBV6-6
J: TRBJ1-2
D: TRBD1
length: 14
size: once
CDR3: CASSLIQGAHGYTF
DNA: TGTGCCAGCAGTCTGATTCAGGGGGCCCATGGCTACACCTTC

V: TRBV2
J: TRBJ1-5
D: NA
length: 14
size: NA
CDR3: CASRDPLGNQPQHF
DNA: TGTGCCAGCAGGGACCCCCTTGGAAATCAGCCCCAGCATTTT

V: TRBV3-1
J: TRBJ1-1
D: NA
length: 12
size: NA
CDR3: CASSHQDAEAFF
DNA: TGTGCCAGCAGCCACCAGGACGCTGAAGCTTTCTTT

V: TRBV20-1
J: TRBJ2-1
D: NA
length: 14
size: NA
CDR3: CSGSSRNSYNEQFF
DNA: TGCAGTGGTAGCAGCCGTAATTCCTACAATGAGCAGTTCTTC

V: TRBV5-1
J: TRBJ1-1
D: TRBD1
length: 13
size: few
CDR3: CASSVGGGYRAFF
DNA: TGCGCCAGCAGTGTGGGAGGGGGCTATCGGGCTTTCTTT

V: TRBV24-1
J: TRBJ1-2
D: TRBD1
length: 14
size: NA
CDR3: CATSDPGQGRGYTF
DNA: TGTGCCACCAGTGATCCGGGACAGGGACGCGGCTACACCTTC

V: TRBV6-1
J: TRBJ1-1
D: NA
length: 13
size: NA
CDR3: CATPRTANTEAFF
DNA: TGTGCCACCCCCAGGACAGCGAACACTGAAGCTTTCTTT

V: TRBV2
J: TRBJ1-2
D: TRBD1
length: 15
size: few
CDR3: CASSETGTGDYGYTF
DNA: TGTGCCAGCAGTGAAACCGGGACAGGGGACTATGGCTACACCTTC

V: TRBV5-1
J: TRBJ2-5
D: NA
length: 15
size: few
CDR3: CASSPNPGSQETQYF
DNA: TGCGCCAGCAGCCCGAACCCCGGGAGCCAAGAGACCCAGTACTTC

V: TRBV5-6
J: TRBJ2-3
D: NA
length: 15
size: few
CDR3: CASSGVWGGTDTQYF
DNA: TGTGCCAGCAGCGGGGTATGGGGGGGCACAGATACGCAGTATTTT

V: TRBV7-3
J: TRBJ2-3
D: NA
length: 15
size: NA
CDR3: CASSLMGQLTDTQYF
DNA: TGTGCCAGCAGCTTAATGGGGCAGCTCACAGATACGCAGTATTTT

V: TRBV5-1
J: TRBJ1-5
D: TRBD1
length: 16
size: NA
CDR3: CASSLSGRGGHQPQHF
DNA: TGCGCCAGCAGCTTGAGTGGCAGGGGGGGACATCAGCCCCAGCATTTT

V: TRBV12-3/TRBV12-4
J: TRBJ2-1
D: NA
length: 15
size: NA
CDR3: CASSSAEFGYNEQFF
DNA: TGTGCCAGCAGTTCTGCGGAGTTCGGGTACAATGAGCAGTTCTTC

V: TRBV20-1
J: TRBJ2-7
D: NA
length: 14
size: few
CDR3: CSARESGIQVEQYF
DNA: TGCAGTGCTAGAGAATCCGGGATCCAGGTCGAGCAGTACTTC

V: TRBV20-1
J: TRBJ2-3
D: TRBD1
length: 14
size: NA
CDR3: CSARGQGSTDTQYF
DNA: TGCAGTGCTAGAGGACAGGGGAGCACAGATACGCAGTATTTT

V: TRBV20-1
J: TRBJ2-1
D: TRBD2
length: 15
size: NA
CDR3: CSALGGLDSYNEQFF
DNA: TGCAGTGCCCTGGGGGGACTAGACTCCTACAATGAGCAGTTCTTC

V: TRBV11-2
J: TRBJ2-1
D: TRBD2
length: 13
size: NA
CDR3: CASSLDLAGGEFF
DNA: TGTGCCAGCAGCTTAGATCTGGCGGGAGGGGAGTTCTTC

V: TRBV6-5
J: TRBJ2-2
D: TRBD2
length: 16
size: many
CDR3: CASSSGTSGRIGELFF
DNA: TGTGCCAGCAGTTCTGGGACTAGCGGGAGAATCGGGGAGCTGTTTTTT

V: TRBV18
J: TRBJ1-2
D: NA
length: 16
size: few
CDR3: CASSPPPHRSGYGYTF
DNA: TGTGCCAGCTCACCGCCCCCCCACAGATCCGGCTATGGCTACACCTTC

V: TRBV12-3/TRBV12-4
J: TRBJ2-3
D: NA
length: 14
size: few
CDR3: CASSSRRSTDTQYF
DNA: TGTGCCAGCAGTTCCCGGCGTAGCACAGATACGCAGTATTTT

V: TRBV6-1
J: TRBJ2-7
D: NA
length: 15
size: NA
CDR3: CASSRSTEGSYEQYF
DNA: TGTGCCAGCTCTAGGAGTACGGAGGGATCCTACGAGCAGTACTTC